Below are 25 T cell receptor beta chains sequenced from a single sample in a study of tumor-infiltrating lymphocytes in primary liver carcinoma. Unsorted whole blood yielded blood RNA, and germline DNA was extracted as well. The template, approximately 500 ng total RNA, yielded TCR beta cDNA made with a constant-region primer. Three rounds of nested multiplex PCR with slightly modified ARM-PCR produced TCR beta libraries. Two initial PCR rounds of about 9 cycles each paired TRBV1-TRBV30 forward primers with a C-beta reverse primer. TCRdb processed the multiplex PCR reads anew with MiXCR; each CDR3 protein has one entry. The sample records 300,000 to 400,000 distinct CDR3 sequences, around three fifths being singletons. Sequencing input: peripheral blood. The source of these receptors is a middle-aged man with primary liver carcinoma and hepatitis B virus infection.

This clonotype was detected only a few times. The chain recombines TRBV29-1 with TRBJ2-7, with unresolved D. Deletions cut 2 bases from V and 6 bases from J, with 14 bases between. The CDR3 length is 13 residues. CDR1 is SQVTM, CDR2 ANQGSEA, per germline. The chain's CDR3 is CSVEFIKKGEQYF. The CDR3 bases are TGCAGCGTTGAATTCATTAAGAAGGGCGAGCAGTACTTC.

Details on this clonotype: A single base separates this from a much larger clone, so it may be a read error. This rearrangement joins TRBV6-5 to TRBJ2-3; D ambiguous. The germline V gene encodes CDR1 MNHEY and CDR2 SVGAGI. The CDR3 length is 13 residues. In DNA form, the CDR3 reads TGTACCAGCAGTTACTCGGGCACAGATACGCAGTATTTT. This translates into CTSSYSGTDTQYF.

The chain recombines TRBV20-1 with TRBJ1-2, with no clear D. From germline, CDR1 is DFQATT and CDR2 SNEGSKA (reference sequence). The CDR3 extends over 13 amino acids. V was clipped by 6 bases and J by 6 bases, with 17 bases between them. The chain's CDR3 is CSAQTHQADGYTF. The CDR3 DNA reads TGCAGTGCCCAGACACACCAAGCGGATGGCTACACCTTC.

Turning to this clonotype: One end of the junction does not line up with germline, which may come from a read error. The V and J genes are TRBV4-1 and TRBJ2-7; D unclear. The CDR3 loop spans 16 amino acids. CDR1 is MGHRA, CDR2 YSYEKL, per germline. The CDR3, as DNA: TGCGCCAGCAGCCAAGAAAGATATGGGATTTACTACGATCAGTACTTC. Protein product: CASSQERYGIYYDQYF.

The genes are TRBV19 and TRBJ1-1; 11 nucleotides match TRBD1. The junction had 5 bases not matched to a gene; V was cut back by 5 bases and J by 0 bases. The germline V gene encodes CDR1 LNHDA and CDR2 SQIVND (reference sequence). The CDR3 consists of 16 residues. The CDR3 DNA reads as TGTGCCAGTAGTTCTGGACAGGGGGCTTTGAACACTGAAGCTTTCTTT. As protein: CASSSGQGALNTEAFF. Looking up the rest from reference TRBV19 and TRBJ1-1 gives the full variable domain: DGGITQSPKYLFRKEGQNVTLSCEQNLNHDAMYWYRQDPGQGLRLIYYSQIVNDFQKGDIAEGYSVSREKKESFPLTVTSAQKNPTAFYLCASSSGQGALNTEAFFGQGTRLTVV.

Turning to this clonotype: Relative to the germline gene, one junction end is altered; a read error may explain this. V and J are TRBV29-1 and TRBJ2-5; D is perhaps TRBD1 (6 bases). Germline V gene data show CDR1 as SQVTM and CDR2 as ANQGSEA. This CDR3 contains 14 residues. CDR3 bases: TGCAACTATTGGGCGAACAGGGTCATAGAGACCCAGCACTTC. This encodes CNYWANRVIETQHF.

As for this clonotype: A junction end diverges from the germline sequence, so it may reflect a read error. The chain has TRBV6-5 and TRBJ2-6, with D perhaps given as TRBD1 or TRBD2 (5 bases each). The length of the CDR3 is 14 residues. The germline CDR1 and CDR2 sequences are MNHEY and SVGAGI. CDR3 region: CASSSVAGADVLTF. The CDR3 bases are TGTGCCAGCAGTTCCGTCGCCGGGGCCGACGTCCTGACTTTC.

Remarks on this clonotype: A much larger clone differs from this one at a single base, so this may be a read error. The conserved closing phenylalanine or tryptophan is absent in this CDR3, likely reflecting a read error. V is TRBV4-1 and J is TRBJ2-5, with TRBD2 matching over 12 bases. Germline CDR1 reads MGHRA; CDR2 reads YSYEKL. The CDR3 has 15 residues. The V and J ends lost 2 bases and 5 bases, in that order; junction bases with no gene match: 3. CDR3 DNA: TGCGCCAGCAGCCAATTGACTAGCGGGAGTGAGACCCAGTACCTC. It translates to CASSQLTSGSETQYL.

Regarding this clonotype: The junction departs from germline at one end; a sequencing error may be responsible. The chain uses TRBV14 and TRBJ1-2; 7 bases map to TRBD1. CDR3 length equals 12 residues. Germline-derived CDR1 and CDR2 are SGHDN and FVKESK. CDR3 region: CASGHPEGGYTF. Written as DNA, the CDR3 is TGTGCCAGCGGCCACCCCGAAGGGGGCTATACCTTC.

This clonotype has ten or more counts. The J gene is TRBJ2-1, the V gene TRBV6-6, with TRBD1 identical over 10 bases. The CDR3 totals 19 residues. Per the germline V gene, CDR1 is MNHNY and CDR2 is SVGAGI (reference sequence). The V segment lost 6 bases and the J segment 0 bases; nucleotides outside the gene matches: 14. The CDR3: CASSGTGTGASYSYNEQFF. As DNA, the CDR3 is TGTGCCAGCAGCGGAACCGGGACAGGGGCTTCTTACTCCTACAATGAGCAGTTCTTC.

Turning to this clonotype: One junction end does not reproduce the germline sequence, and a read error may be involved. This chain links TRBV7-9 with TRBJ1-4, with D uncertain. This CDR3 region has 12 residues. The germline V gene has CDR1 SEHNR and CDR2 FQNEAQ (reference sequence). As DNA, the CDR3 is TGTGCCGGCAGCCGACAAAATGAAAAACTGTTTTTT. Its translation: CAGSRQNEKLFF. Full variable domain (remainder filled in from reference TRBV7-9 and TRBJ1-4): DTGVSQNPRHKITKRGQNVTFRCDPISEHNRLYWYRQTLGQGPEFLTYFQNEAQLEKSRLLSDRFSAERPKGSFSTLEIQRTEQGDSAMYLCAGSRQNEKLFFGSGTQLSVL.

Concerning this clonotype: This may stem from a read error, because a much larger clone lies one nucleotide away. This chain uses TRBV10-3 with TRBJ2-7; a possible D gene is TRBD1 (6 bases). V was trimmed by 5 bases and J by 6 bases, leaving 14 bases between them. CDR1 is ENHRY, CDR2 SYGVKD, per germline. The CDR3 length is 13 residues. CDR3 in amino acids: CAISRYRDREQYF. DNA for the CDR3: TGTGCCATCAGTCGGTACAGGGACCGCGAGCAGTACTTC.

In its sample, this clonotype was seen many times. J is TRBJ2-5 and V is TRBV12-3 or TRBV12-4, with 8 bases lining up with TRBD2. The CDR3 consists of 13 residues. Unmatched junction bases numbered 0, after V lost 2 bases and J lost 4 bases. The CDR3 region has the DNA TGTGCCAGCAGTTTACTAGCGGGAGAGACCCAGTACTTC. Translating it yields CASSLLAGETQYF.

This clonotype was recorded a few times. The final CDR3 position lacks the conserved phenylalanine or tryptophan, pointing to a likely read error. CDR3 residues: CASSLFGTSDEETQYL. CDR3 in DNA: TGTGCCAGCAGCTTGTTTGGGACTAGCGACGAAGAGACCCAGTACTTA. The chain recombines TRBV5-5 with TRBJ2-5; 10 bases are a match to TRBD2. Germline V gene sequence: CDR1 SGHKS, CDR2 YYEKEE (reference sequence). The CDR3 extends over 16 amino acids. V lost 1 base and J lost 3; bases outside the gene matches: 6.

As for this clonotype: At one end, the junction sequence differs from germline, possibly due to a read error. The CDR3 protein is CAISATSKSDYTF. In nucleotides, the CDR3 is TGTGCCATCAGTGCCACATCTAAGAGCGACTACACCTTC. The J gene is TRBJ1-2, the V gene TRBV6-5; D is ambiguous. Germline loops: CDR1 MNHEY, CDR2 SVGAGI. The CDR3 spans 13 residues.

Regarding this clonotype: This may come from a read error, since a much larger clone is one base off. The J gene is TRBJ1-5, the V gene TRBV4-2, with a weak D call TRBD2 (7 bases). The J call may be mistaken, given a closer DNA end match to TRBJ2-3. The CDR3 totals 16 residues. The V gene's germline CDR1 is LGHNA and CDR2 YNFKEQ. This CDR3 reads CASSQDLGGLSQPQYF. The CDR3 DNA reads as TGTGCCAGCAGCCAAGATCTGGGGGGGCTGAGTCAGCCCCAGTATTTT.

This clonotype turned up a few times. A much larger clone lies one base from this, so it may be a read error. This rearrangement joins TRBV12-3 or TRBV12-4 to TRBJ2-3; 8 positions match TRBD1. This CDR3 is built from 14 residues. The CDR3 DNA reads as TGTTCCAGCAGTCGACAGGGGAGCACAGATACGCAGTATTTT. Its translation is CSSSRQGSTDTQYF.

Remarks on this clonotype: At one of its ends the junction is not consistent with the germline gene, which may arise from a read error. The chain recombines TRBV10-3 with TRBJ2-3; D is perhaps TRBD1 or TRBD2 (5 bases each). Germline CDR1 is ENHRY and CDR2 is SYGVKD. This CDR3 has 14 residues. The CDR3, as DNA: TGCGCCATCAGTAGGGACGAAGTCATAGATACGCAGTATTTT. The encoded protein is CAISRDEVIDTQYF.

In the case of this clonotype: In this CDR3 the conserved last residue, phenylalanine or tryptophan, is missing, so a read error is likely. The V gene is TRBV4-3, the J gene TRBJ1-2; TRBD1 matches at 8 bases. Looked up from germline, CDR1 is LGHNA and CDR2 is YSLEER. There are 16 residues in the CDR3. Trimming removed 4 bases from V and 8 bases from J; junction bases left unmatched: 15. The CDR3 is CASSPRQGMEHAGYTV. CDR3 coding DNA: TGCGCCAGCAGCCCCAGACAGGGGATGGAACATGCGGGCTACACCGTC.

The chain couples TRBV12-3 or TRBV12-4 to TRBJ2-7; no clear D. The germline V and J ends were trimmed by 0 bases and 5 bases, with 14 bases remaining between them. This CDR3 is 15 amino acids long. CDR3 protein: CASSLAWGNLNEQYF. CDR3 nucleotide sequence: TGTGCCAGCAGTTTAGCTTGGGGAAATCTAAACGAGCAGTACTTC.

This clonotype was recorded at least ten times. This rearrangement joins TRBV29-1 to TRBJ2-1; 9 nucleotides align to TRBD2. CDR1 and CDR2 (germline): SQVTM, ANQGSEA. After removal of 0 bases from V and 3 bases from J, the junction contained 6 bases not matched to a gene. This CDR3 is 16 amino acids long. The CDR3 DNA sequence: TGCAGCGTTGAAGAGGGAGCGGGAGGTGTCTACAATGAGCAGTTCTTC. Translation gives CSVEEGAGGVYNEQFF.

This sequence joins TRBV11-2 and TRBJ1-2; D not certain. The CDR3 sequence is 14 residues long. Per the germline V gene, CDR1 is SGHAT and CDR2 is FQNNGV. Trimming stripped 0 bases from V and 0 bases from J, with 5 bases between. The CDR3 nucleotides are TGTGCCAGCAGCTTAGAGCCTACTAACTATGGCTACACCTTC. Translation: CASSLEPTNYGYTF.

This clonotype was counted at least ten times. The chain uses TRBV30 and TRBJ1-1; D possibly corresponds to TRBD1 (5 bases). In germline, CDR1 is GTSNPN, CDR2 SVGIG (reference sequence). The CDR3 contains 13 residues. Trimming removed 4 bases at V and 2 bases at J, with 11 bases between. The CDR3 sequence: CAWNSQGNTEAFF. CDR3 DNA: TGTGCCTGGAATTCGCAGGGAAACACTGAAGCTTTCTTT.

As for this clonotype: The CDR3 does not close with the conserved phenylalanine or tryptophan, likely indicating a read error. The DNA is omitted, as the CDR3 cannot be located on it reliably, and the CDR3 follows TCRdb's listing. This chain connects TRBV11-2 to TRBJ2-7; the D call of TRBD2 is as the table states it, not checked on the DNA. Germline CDR1 reads SGHAT; CDR2 reads FQNNGV. Including both end residues, the CDR3 is 15 amino acids long. This CDR3 is CASSRGTSGNYERYS.

Concerning this clonotype: A much more abundant neighbour one base away suggests this may be a read error. As the CDR3 is not closed by the conserved phenylalanine or tryptophan, this likely results from a read error. The rearrangement joins TRBV29-1 to TRBJ2-1; TRBD2 matches at 14 bases. Germline trimming cut 7 bases from V and 10 bases from J; bases unmatched to any gene: 9. CDR1 is SQVTM and CDR2 is ANQGSEA in the germline V gene. This CDR3 is 14 amino acids long. CDR3 nucleotides: TGCAGCGCCTCCGGGACTAGCGGGAGAGGCGAGCAGTTCTTA. This sequence encodes CSASGTSGRGEQFL.